Listed below are T cell receptor beta chains from one sample, sequenced in a study of resident and recirculating memory T cells in vitiligo. TCRdb's copy holds only in-frame clones and misses some; the assay was immunoSEQ multiplex PCR. The sample contains more than 70,000 clones, 92% of which appear only once. Sequenced material: blood. The receptors derive from a male donor with vitiligo. Both conserved end residues are part of each CDR3. The D gene is left open where the match is weak. Only some rows state a clone size, as once, few, many or a class for expanded clones.

size	V	D	J	DNA	CDR3
.	TRBV7-2	.	TRBJ1-3	TGTGCCAGCGCACTTCAGGGACACTCTGGAAACACCATATATTTT	CASALQGHSGNTIYF
.	TRBV28	.	TRBJ1-2	TGTGCCACCCTGACCCCCTCTGGAGGATCCTACTATGGCTACACCTTC	CATLTPSGGSYYGYTF
.	TRBV28	TRBD1	TRBJ1-1	TGTGCCAGCAGCGGGACAGGGGGTTATACTGAAGCTTTCTTT	CASSGTGGYTEAFF
.	TRBV30	.	TRBJ2-7	TGTGCCTGGAGTGTATTCGGGCCGGGGGAGCAGTACTTC	CAWSVFGPGEQYF
.	TRBV19	.	TRBJ1-1	TGTGCCAGTAGTCTTGGGCCGTTTCCCGAGCTGAACACTGAAGCTTTCTTT	CASSLGPFPELNTEAFF
.	TRBV12-5	TRBD2	TRBJ2-7	TGTGCTAGTGGTTTGGTACGGGTAGCGGGAGGCGACGAGCAGTACTTC	CASGLVRVAGGDEQYF
.	TRBV9	.	TRBJ2-7	TGTGCCAGCAGCGACACTCATGCGGAAGAGCAGTACTTC	CASSDTHAEEQYF
.	TRBV7-8	.	TRBJ2-7	TGTGCCAGCTTCCCAAGGCGGCTAAATGTCTACGAGCAGTACTTC	CASFPRRLNVYEQYF
.	TRBV29-1	TRBD2	TRBJ2-3	TGCAGCCCCCGGGAGGGGGGCACAGATACGCAGTATTTT	CSPREGGTDTQYF
once	TRBV10-3	.	TRBJ1-2	TGTGCCATCAGTCCCCGGGACATTGGAGGCTACACCTTC	CAISPRDIGGYTF
.	TRBV7-9	.	TRBJ1-3	TGTGCCAGCAGCTTAGCGGCCATACACTCTGGAAACACCATATATTTT	CASSLAAIHSGNTIYF
.	TRBV14	.	TRBJ1-1	TGTGCCAGCAGCCCGTGGGCCAGGGTGAACACTGAAGCTTTCTTT	CASSPWARVNTEAFF
.	TRBV28	.	TRBJ1-2	TGTGCCAGCAGTTTAGGGCAGTGGGGCGAGGAATTCGGCTATGGCTACACCTTC	CASSLGQWGEEFGYGYTF
.	TRBV10-1	TRBD1	TRBJ1-5	TGCGCCATCCCGTCGGACAGGGGAGGTTTTCAGCCCCAGCATTTT	CAIPSDRGGFQPQHF
.	TRBV2	TRBD2	TRBJ2-1	TGTGCCAGCAGTGAGGTCGCGGGAGCCTCCTACAATGAGCAGTTCTTC	CASSEVAGASYNEQFF
.	TRBV12-5	.	TRBJ2-2	TGTGCTAGTGGCTCCCGTAGCGGGGAGCTGTTTTTT	CASGSRSGELFF
.	TRBV7-3	TRBD1	TRBJ2-2	TGTGCCAGCAGCTTAATAGGTCCGGGGACAGGATCCGGGGAGCTGTTTTTT	CASSLIGPGTGSGELFF
.	TRBV6-5	.	TRBJ2-1	TGTGCCAGCAAGGGGACTGCCCCCTCCTACAATGAGCAGTTCTTC	CASKGTAPSYNEQFF
once	TRBV5-5	TRBD2	TRBJ2-7	TGTGCCAGCAGCTTGGAGCGGGGCCTCTCTTACGAGCAGTACTTC	CASSLERGLSYEQYF
once	TRBV27	.	TRBJ1-2	TGTGCCAGCAGTTTGTTAACCCCTTTGCGGGCTCCTTTGGGCTACACCTTC	CASSLLTPLRAPLGYTF
.	TRBV2	.	TRBJ2-7	TGTGCCAGCAGTGAAGATAGTCCCCGGGGCGAGCAGTACTTC	CASSEDSPRGEQYF
once	TRBV27	.	TRBJ2-7	TGTGCCAGCAGTGACAACAGGGTCAGCAACGAGCAGTACTTC	CASSDNRVSNEQYF
few	TRBV19	TRBD1	TRBJ1-1	TGTGCCAGTAGTCGTCCGGGACAGGGGGCTCGCACTGAAGCTTTCTTT	CASSRPGQGARTEAFF
once	TRBV19	TRBD1	TRBJ1-2	TGTGCCAGTAGCACCGGGACAGACTATGGCTACACCTTC	CASSTGTDYGYTF
.	TRBV9	.	TRBJ1-2	TGTGCCAGCAGCTTCGGAGCTGATTCCTATGGCTACACCTTC	CASSFGADSYGYTF
few	TRBV29-1	TRBD1	TRBJ1-2	TGCAGCGTTGGATGGACAGGGGGCGACTATGGCTACACCTTC	CSVGWTGGDYGYTF
.	TRBV30	TRBD2	TRBJ2-7	TGTGCCTGGAGTGGGGTAGCGGGAGGGCCCCACGAGCAGTACTTC	CAWSGVAGGPHEQYF
.	TRBV28	TRBD2	TRBJ2-1	TGTGCCAGCCGACGGACTAGCGGGAAGCAATATGAGCAGTTCTTC	CASRRTSGKQYEQFF
.	TRBV6-5	.	TRBJ1-1	TGTGCCAGCAGTTCCGGGTCCTTTGATAACACTGAAGCTTTCTTT	CASSSGSFDNTEAFF
.	TRBV7-2	TRBD2	TRBJ2-1	TGTGCCAGCAGCTTGACACCCTGGCGGGAGGGCCTAGGTGAGCAGTTCTTC	CASSLTPWREGLGEQFF
.	TRBV5-1	TRBD1	TRBJ1-1	TGCGCCAGCAGGGAACAGGGGTTAAACACTGAAGCTTTCTTT	CASREQGLNTEAFF
.	TRBV6-1	TRBD1	TRBJ2-7	TGTGCCAGCAGTGTACAGGGGGGAGGCTACGAGCAGTACTTC	CASSVQGGGYEQYF
.	TRBV27	TRBD2	TRBJ2-1	TGTGCCAGCAGTCTGAGACTAGCGGGAGCCATCGGGGCGGAGCAGTTCTTC	CASSLRLAGAIGAEQFF
.	TRBV12-2	.	TRBJ1-2	TGTGCAAGTCGCTTAGACCGACAGCGAGACTATGGCTACACCTTC	CASRLDRQRDYGYTF
.	TRBV7-9	.	TRBJ1-1	TGTGCCAGCAGCGCTCCGAACAGCAACACTGAAGCTTTCTTT	CASSAPNSNTEAFF
.	TRBV6-6	TRBD1	TRBJ2-3	TGTGCCAGCAGTTACTCCAGGACAGGGGGATTAGATACGCAGTATTTT	CASSYSRTGGLDTQYF
.	TRBV11-2	.	TRBJ1-1	TGTGCCAGCAGCTCCAAGCTTGAGAACACTGAAGCTTTCTTT	CASSSKLENTEAFF
.	TRBV7-3	.	TRBJ1-2	TGTGCCAGCAGCTCCCTGCCGGCTAACTATGGCTACACCTTC	CASSSLPANYGYTF
.	TRBV6-5	TRBD1	TRBJ2-7	TGTGCCAGCGGGAACCCACAGGGGAGCTCCTACGAGCAGTACTTC	CASGNPQGSSYEQYF
.	TRBV12-5	TRBD1	TRBJ1-5	TGTGCTAGTGGAGAGACAGGGATGGGCAATCAGCCCCAGCATTTT	CASGETGMGNQPQHF
.	TRBV7-2	.	TRBJ2-7	TGTGCCAGCAGCTTATACGGGGGGCCAGCCTACGAGCAGTACTTC	CASSLYGGPAYEQYF
.	TRBV30	TRBD2	TRBJ2-7	TGTGCCTGGAGTGTACGTTGGACTAGTGCCTCCCACGAGCAGTACTTC	CAWSVRWTSASHEQYF
once	TRBV16	.	TRBJ1-5	TGTGCCAGCAGTCACCCGGACAGATATCAGCCCCAGCATTTT	CASSHPDRYQPQHF
.	TRBV6-5	TRBD1	TRBJ2-7	TGTGCCAGCAGTTCGACAGGGGCAACCTACGAGCAGTACTTC	CASSSTGATYEQYF
.	TRBV27	TRBD1	TRBJ2-1	TGTGCCAGCAGTTTATCGGACAGGGGTAGGGAGCAGTTCTTC	CASSLSDRGREQFF